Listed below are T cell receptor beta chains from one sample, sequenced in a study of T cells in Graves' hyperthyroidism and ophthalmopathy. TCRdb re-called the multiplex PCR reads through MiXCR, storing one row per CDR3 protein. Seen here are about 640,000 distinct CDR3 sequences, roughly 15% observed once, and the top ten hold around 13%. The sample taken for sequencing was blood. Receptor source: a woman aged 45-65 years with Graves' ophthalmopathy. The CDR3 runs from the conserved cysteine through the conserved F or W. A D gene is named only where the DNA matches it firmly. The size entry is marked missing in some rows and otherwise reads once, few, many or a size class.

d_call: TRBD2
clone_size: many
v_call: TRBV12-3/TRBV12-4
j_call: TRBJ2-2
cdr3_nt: TGTGCCAGCAGTTTACTAGCGGGATCGTCCGGGGAGCTGTTTTTT
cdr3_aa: CASSLLAGSSGELFF

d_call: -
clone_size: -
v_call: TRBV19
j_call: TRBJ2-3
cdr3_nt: TGTGCCAGTAGCAAGCTCACAGGTTATAGCACAGATACGCAGTATTTT
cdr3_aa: CASSKLTGYSTDTQYF

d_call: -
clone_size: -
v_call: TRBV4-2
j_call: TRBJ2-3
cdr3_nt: TGTGCCAGCAGCCAAGTAACGGGCATAGATACGCAGTATTTT
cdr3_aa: CASSQVTGIDTQYF

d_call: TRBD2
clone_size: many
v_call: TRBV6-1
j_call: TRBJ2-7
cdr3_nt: TGTGCCAGCATGATACTAGCGGGAGTCTACGAGCAGTACTTC
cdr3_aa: CASMILAGVYEQYF

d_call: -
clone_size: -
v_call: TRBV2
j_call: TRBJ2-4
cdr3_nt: TGTGCCAGCAGTGAAGCCCAAGACTTCAACATTCAGTACTTC
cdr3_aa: CASSEAQDFNIQYF

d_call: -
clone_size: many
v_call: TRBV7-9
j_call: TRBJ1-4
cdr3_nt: TGTGCCAGCAGCTACCCTGGCCGGGAAAAACTGTTTTTT
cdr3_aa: CASSYPGREKLFF

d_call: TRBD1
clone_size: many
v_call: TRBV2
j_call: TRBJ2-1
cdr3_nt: TGTGCCAGCAGTGAGGTCGGGACAGAGAAGGAAAATGAGCAGTTCTTC
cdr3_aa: CASSEVGTEKENEQFF

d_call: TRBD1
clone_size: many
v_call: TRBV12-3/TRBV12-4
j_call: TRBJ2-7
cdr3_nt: TGTGCCAGCAGCAAGGGACAGGCCTACGAGCAGTACTTC
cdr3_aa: CASSKGQAYEQYF

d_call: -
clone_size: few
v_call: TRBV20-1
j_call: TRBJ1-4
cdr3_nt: TGCAGTGCTAGAGATCGGCGGCGTGTTGATGAAAAACTGTTTTTT
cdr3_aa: CSARDRRRVDEKLFF

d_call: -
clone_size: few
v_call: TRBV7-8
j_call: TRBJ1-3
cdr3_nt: TGTGCCAGCAGCCGGGTACAGAGTCTTACGGACACCATATATTTT
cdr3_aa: CASSRVQSLTDTIYF

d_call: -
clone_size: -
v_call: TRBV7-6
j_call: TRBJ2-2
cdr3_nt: TGTGCCAGCAGCTTATTATCAGGGGCCCTTCCGGAGCTGTTTTTT
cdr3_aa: CASSLLSGALPELFF

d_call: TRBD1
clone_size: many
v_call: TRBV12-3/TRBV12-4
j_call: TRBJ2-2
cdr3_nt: TGTGCCAGCAGCCCGACCGACAGGGGATACGCCGGGGAGCTGTTTTTT
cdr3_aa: CASSPTDRGYAGELFF

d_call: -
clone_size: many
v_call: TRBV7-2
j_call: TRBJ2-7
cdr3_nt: TGTGCCAGCAGCTTTAGCAGGAGCTCCTACGAGCAGTACTTC
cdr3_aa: CASSFSRSSYEQYF

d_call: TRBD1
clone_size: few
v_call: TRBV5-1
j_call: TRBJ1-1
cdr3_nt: TGCACCAGCAGCCAACAGGGGAGAGGTACTGAAGCTTTCTTT
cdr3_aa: CTSSQQGRGTEAFF

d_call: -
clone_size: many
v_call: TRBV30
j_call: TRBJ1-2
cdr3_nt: TGTGCCTGGAGTGTAGTCCAACCGCGCCCAGGCTATGGCTACACCTTC
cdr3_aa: CAWSVVQPRPGYGYTF

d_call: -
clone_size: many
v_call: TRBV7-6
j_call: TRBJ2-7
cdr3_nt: TGTGCCAGCAGCTCCGGGACTCTAGTATCCGAGCAGTACTTC
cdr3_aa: CASSSGTLVSEQYF

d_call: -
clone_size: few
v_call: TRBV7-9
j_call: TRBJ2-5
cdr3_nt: TGTGCCAGCAGCCTCCACAGGGAACGAGAGACCCAGTACTTC
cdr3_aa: CASSLHRERETQYF

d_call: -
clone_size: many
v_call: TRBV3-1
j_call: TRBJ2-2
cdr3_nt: TGTGCCAGCAGCCACTGGGACACCAAGGGTGGGCTGTTTTTT
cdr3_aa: CASSHWDTKGGLFF

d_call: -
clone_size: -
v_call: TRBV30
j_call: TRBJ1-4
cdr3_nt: TGTGCCTGGAGTACCGGGATGGGTGAAAAACTGTTTTTT
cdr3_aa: CAWSTGMGEKLFF

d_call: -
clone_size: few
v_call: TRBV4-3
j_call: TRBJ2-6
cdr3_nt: TGCGCCAGCAGCCAGGGGAAGAATGGGGCCAACGTCCTGACTTTC
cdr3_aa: CASSQGKNGANVLTF

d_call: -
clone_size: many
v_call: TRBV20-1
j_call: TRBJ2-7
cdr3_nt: TGCAGTGCTAGCCCGATCGTGGGGACATCCGAGCAGTACTTC
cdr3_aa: CSASPIVGTSEQYF

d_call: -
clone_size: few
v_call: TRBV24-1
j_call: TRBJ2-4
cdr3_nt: TGTGCCACCAGTGACGTGGACCGCTTTCACATTCAGTACTTC
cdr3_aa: CATSDVDRFHIQYF

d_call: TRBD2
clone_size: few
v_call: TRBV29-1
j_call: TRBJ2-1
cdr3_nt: TGCAGCGTTGGGCGTGCGGGGGAGTTGAATGAGCAGTTCTTC
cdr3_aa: CSVGRAGELNEQFF

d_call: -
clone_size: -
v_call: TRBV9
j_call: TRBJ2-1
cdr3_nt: TGTGCCAGCAGCGTGACTAGGGGCAATGAGCAGTTCTTC
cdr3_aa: CASSVTRGNEQFF

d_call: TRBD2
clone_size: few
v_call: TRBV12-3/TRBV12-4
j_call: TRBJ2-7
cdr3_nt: TGTGCCAGCAGTTTTGGTCTAGCGGGAATCGAGCAGTACTTC
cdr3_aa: CASSFGLAGIEQYF

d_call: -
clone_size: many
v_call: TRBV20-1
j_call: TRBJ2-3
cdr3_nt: TGCAGTGCTCAGTACACAGATACGCAGTATTTT
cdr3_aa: CSAQYTDTQYF

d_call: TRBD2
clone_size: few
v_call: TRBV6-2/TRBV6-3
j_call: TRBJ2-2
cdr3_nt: TGTGCCAGCAACTGGGCTAGCGGGAGGGAGAACACCGGGGAGCTGTTTTTT
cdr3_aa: CASNWASGRENTGELFF

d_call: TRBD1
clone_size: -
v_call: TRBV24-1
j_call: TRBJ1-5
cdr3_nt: TGTGCCACCAGTGACAAGGGACAGGCCCTCAATCAGCCCCAGCATTTT
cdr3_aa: CATSDKGQALNQPQHF

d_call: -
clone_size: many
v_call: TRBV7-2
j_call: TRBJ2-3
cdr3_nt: TGTGCCAGCAGCTTAGGGGAGGCAGATACGCAGTATTTT
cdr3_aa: CASSLGEADTQYF

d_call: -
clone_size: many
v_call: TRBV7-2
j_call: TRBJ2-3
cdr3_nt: TGTGCCAGCAGCTCAAGGGATACGCAGTATTTT
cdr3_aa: CASSSRDTQYF